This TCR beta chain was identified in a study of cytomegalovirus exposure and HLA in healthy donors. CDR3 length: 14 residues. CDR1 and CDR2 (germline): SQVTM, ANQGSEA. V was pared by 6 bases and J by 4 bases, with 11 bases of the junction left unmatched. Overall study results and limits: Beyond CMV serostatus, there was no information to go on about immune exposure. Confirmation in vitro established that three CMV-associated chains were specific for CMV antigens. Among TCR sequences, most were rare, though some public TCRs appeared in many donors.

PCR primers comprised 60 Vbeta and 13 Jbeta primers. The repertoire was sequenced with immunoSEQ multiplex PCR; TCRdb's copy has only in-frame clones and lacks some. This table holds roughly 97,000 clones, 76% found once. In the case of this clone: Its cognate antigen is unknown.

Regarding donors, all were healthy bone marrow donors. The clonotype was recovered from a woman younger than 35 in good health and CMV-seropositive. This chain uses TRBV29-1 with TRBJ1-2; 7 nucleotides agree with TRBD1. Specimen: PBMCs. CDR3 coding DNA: TGCAGCGTCGAAAGGGTGACAGGGCTCTATGGCTACACCTTC. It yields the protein CSVERVTGLYGYTF.